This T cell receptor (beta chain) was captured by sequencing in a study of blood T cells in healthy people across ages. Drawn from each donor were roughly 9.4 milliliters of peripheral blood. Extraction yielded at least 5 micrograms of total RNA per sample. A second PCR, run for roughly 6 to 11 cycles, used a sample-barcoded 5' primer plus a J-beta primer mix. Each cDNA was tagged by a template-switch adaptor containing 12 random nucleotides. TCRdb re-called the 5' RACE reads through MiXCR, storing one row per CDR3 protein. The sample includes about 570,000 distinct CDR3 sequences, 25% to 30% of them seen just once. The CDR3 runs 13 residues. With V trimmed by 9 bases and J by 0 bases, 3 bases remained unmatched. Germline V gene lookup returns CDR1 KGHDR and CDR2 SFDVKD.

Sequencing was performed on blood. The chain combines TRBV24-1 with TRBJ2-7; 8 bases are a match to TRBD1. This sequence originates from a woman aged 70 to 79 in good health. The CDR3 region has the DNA TGTGCCACCGGACAGGGTTTCTCCTACGAGCAGTACTTC. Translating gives CATGQGFSYEQYF.